Here is one TCR beta chain with its context. These data come from a study of blood T cell repertoires in COVID-19. The repertoire was sequenced with immunoSEQ multiplex PCR; TCRdb's copy has only in-frame clones and lacks some. The data contain about 200,000 clones, approximately 86% of them seen just once; the ten biggest clones take up 5.2%. This CDR3 contains 12 residues. The ends were cut back, 6 bases at V and 4 bases at J, with 10 bases in the middle. Sample: PBMCs or T cells enriched from blood (not recorded which). This chain joins TRBV12-3 or TRBV12-4 and TRBJ2-7; D not certain. The source is a woman aged 60-75 years with acute COVID-19. CDR3 DNA sequence: TGTGCCAGCAGCTACAGTGGTTACGAGCAGTACGTC. This gives the protein CASSYSGYEQYV.